This TCR beta chain is from a study of blood T cell repertoires in COVID-19. The CDR3 extends over 14 amino acids. The V gene's germline CDR1 is LNHNV and CDR2 YYDKDF (reference sequence). V lost 0 bases, J lost 6 bases, and 0 bases stayed unmatched. Per the original data handling: Reference gene primer amplification yielded estimated nucleated cell counts. Measured with immunoSEQ multiplex PCR; TCRdb has only the in-frame clones, and not every one. Clone size and the V and J calls come from that table; the DNA yielded D and trimming. This sample carries roughly 35,000 clones, around nine tenths of them seen once, and the ten largest clones take approximately 12%.

Sequencing was carried out using peripheral blood. The source is a man aged 55 to 69 with active COVID-19. This chain connects TRBV15 to TRBJ1-5; 9 bases align to TRBD1. The CDR3 DNA sequence: TGTGCCACCAGCAGAGAGACAGGGGGTCAGCCCCAGCATTTT. Translation: CATSRETGGQPQHF.